Given below is one T cell receptor beta chain in context. Its antigen is still unknown. Base qualities are missing; no much larger clone stands one base away. These data come from a study of cytomegalovirus exposure and HLA in healthy donors (TCRdb year 2017). Regarding the research as a whole: According to a later analysis, the 120 or so validation repertoires were produced on the same platform as the roughly 700 repertoires of the first cohort. The study aimed to test whether signatures of past pathogen exposure could be identified by cataloging public T cell receptors. A separate validation cohort of roughly 110 different subjects was used in addition to the roughly 620-subject first cohort. To predict cytomegalovirus infection status, the study combined high-throughput TCR immunosequencing, statistical association of individual TCRs with disease status, and machine learning.

Here is what the overall study found, with its caveats: Subsequent analysis determined that TCRs grouped into clusters in the first cohort also showed a tendency toward co-occurrence across the 90 to 150 validation repertoires, and approximately 94% of cluster scores exceeded 0. The validation cohort had no HLA typing available for a later analysis, so co-occurrence within that cohort was assessed over all 120 or so repertoires. In both the original and validation cohorts, the classifier was reported to diagnose cytomegalovirus status with high specificity and sensitivity. In vitro tests confirmed that a few of the cytomegalovirus-associated TCR beta chains recognize cytomegalovirus antigens. Most TCR sequences were seen in very few donors, while some public TCRs were found in many individuals. According to the authors, the approach could potentially be generalized to other disease states and immunological phenotypes. In the study, 150 to 200 TCR beta chains were listed as associated with cytomegalovirus.

Libraries were prepared through the immunoSEQ multiplex PCR assay. Under the source paper's analysis protocol: A statistical classification framework was built for diagnosing cytomegalovirus status from the catalog of TCR beta chain sequences. The table was pulled from immuneACCESS by TCRdb, which kept in-frame rearrangements only. Such tables lose some clones; where checked, under half of the loss comes from unresolved V genes, and the rest has no known cause. V and J calls and clone size are copied from that table; D and trimming were computed from the DNA. This sample comprises 150,000 to 200,000 clones, about 85% of them detected only once. About 2% of the sample lies in the top ten. Separate from the approximately 700-subject first cohort, the validation cohort of 95 to 150 subjects was the group to which the donors belonged. V and J are trimmed by 8 bases and 4 bases, and the gene matches miss 10 bases of the junction. The germline V gene sets CDR1 to SNHLY and CDR2 to FYNNEI. From the cysteine through the phenylalanine, the CDR3 covers 15 amino acids. CDR3 DNA is the only sequence kept; it has 45 bases, read in frame from the first base.

The receptor chain draws on TRBV2 and TRBJ1-2, and TRBD1 matches 10 of the central bases. The source is a man younger than 45 in good health and CMV-seropositive. Sample: PBMCs. The CDR3 reads CASFSGTGVVYGYTF. The nucleotide sequence reads TGTGCCAGCTTCTCCGGGACAGGGGTAGTCTATGGCTACACCTTC.